Each of the 8 T cell receptor beta chains below was sequenced from the same sample in a study of blood T cells in healthy people across ages (dated by TCRdb to the mid-2010s). Libraries were built with 5' RACE. Sequencing instrument: Illumina HiSeq 2500. A second roughly 7 to 11 cycle PCR used a sample-barcoded 5' primer and a J-beta primer mix. TCRdb reprocessed the public reads (quality trimming at Q25 with fastp, clone calling with MiXCR) and kept in-frame beta chains. Under each unique CDR3 protein, matching rows form one entry showing the most common genes and DNA. Here the sample has 1,500,000 or so distinct CDR3 sequences; 59% occur a single time. The ten largest clones take up 5% to 7% of the sample. The sample consisted of blood. These receptors were taken from a man aged 18 to 29 in good health.

This clonotype was detected a few times. The chain couples TRBV12-3 or TRBV12-4 to TRBJ1-4; 8 bases map to TRBD1. This CDR3 spans 15 amino acids. Losses at the gene ends were 6 bases for V and 2 bases for J; bases not matched to a gene: 5. The CDR3 protein is CASRSNRGTNEKLFF. CDR3 DNA sequence: TGTGCCAGCAGATCTAACAGGGGGACTAATGAAAAACTGTTTTTT.

Of note for this clonotype: At one of its ends the junction is not consistent with the germline gene, which may arise from a read error. This rearrangement joins TRBV24-1 to TRBJ2-4; no reliable D call. The length of the CDR3 is 17 residues. CDR1 and CDR2 from the germline V gene are KGHDR and SFDVKD. This CDR3 is CATSVSHRALGKNIRYF. CDR3 nucleotide sequence: TGTGCCACCAGTGTTTCTCACCGGGCCTTGGGCAAAAACATTCGGTACTTC.

The sample holds a few counts of this clonotype. The V call is TRBV12-3 or TRBV12-4, the J call TRBJ2-7; TRBD2 agrees at 7 bases. Trimming removed 0 bases from V and 7 bases from J; junction bases left unmatched: 3. The CDR3 length is 13 residues. The CDR3 coding sequence is TGTGCCAGCAGTTTAGCGGAACTAGCGGAGCAGTACTTC. Protein: CASSLAELAEQYF.

The chain joins TRBV11-2 to TRBJ2-5; D is possibly TRBD1 or TRBD2 (5 bases each). Germline V CDR1 and CDR2: SGHAT, FQNNGV. There are 14 residues in the CDR3. Trimming shortened V by 5 bases and J by 2 bases, and 12 bases separated the two germline ends. In nucleotides, the CDR3 is TGTGCCAGCAGCCCTCGGGGCGTTCAAGAGACCCAGTACTTC. Protein: CASSPRGVQETQYF.

The chain has TRBV27 and TRBJ2-7; D is undetermined. Looked up from germline, CDR1 is MNHEY and CDR2 is SMNVEV (reference sequence). CDR3 length equals 15 residues. V lost 3 bases, J lost 0 bases, and 12 bases lay in between. The CDR3 bases are TGTGCCAGCAGTTTCCGTCCCCCGAGCTCCTACGAGCAGTACTTC. It codes for CASSFRPPSSYEQYF.

This rearrangement joins TRBV6-2 or TRBV6-3 to TRBJ2-5; no firm D call. The J call may be mistaken, given a closer DNA end match to TRBJ2-7. CDR3 length: 15 residues. Looked up from germline, CDR1 is MNHEY and CDR2 is SVGEGT. The chain's CDR3 is CASSYLELRSAEQYF. CDR3 nucleotide sequence: TGTGCCAGCAGTTACTTAGAGCTGCGATCCGCCGAGCAGTACTTC.

The genes are TRBV10-3 and TRBJ2-5; TRBD2 is a possible D gene (5 bases). The DNA end favors TRBJ2-4, so the J call may be wrong. The CDR3 is 13 residues long. Germline CDR1 ENHRY, CDR2 SYGVKD. The DNA of the CDR3 is TGTGCCATCAGTGAGCGGGGTGGGGACATTCAGTACTTC. It codes for CAISERGGDIQYF.

The rearrangement links TRBV12-3 or TRBV12-4 to TRBJ2-2; 8 bases line up with TRBD1. The CDR3 loop spans 16 amino acids. Trimming at V came to 6 bases and at J to 0 bases, leaving 6 bases not matched to a gene. CDR3 residues: CASRGGQGANTGELFF. CDR3 coding DNA: TGTGCCAGCAGGGGAGGACAGGGCGCGAACACCGGGGAGCTGTTTTTT.